The source of this TCR beta chain is a study of OX40 agonist ivuxolimab in advanced cancers. The study in broad terms: The costimulatory receptor OX40 (CD134) was targeted by ivuxolimab, a fully human IgG2 agonistic monoclonal antibody. The monotherapy dose-escalation portion (N of about 49 patients) of the phase I ivuxolimab trial is reported in the paper. Patients were allowed to have had prior anti-PD-1, anti-PD-L1 or anti-CTLA-4 therapy, and approximately 40% of the dose-escalation patients had been treated with checkpoint inhibitors. Partial responses occurred in three dose-escalation patients, of whom one had hepatocellular carcinoma and two had cutaneous melanoma. Intravenous ivuxolimab was administered to patients every 2 weeks at six dose levels: 0.01, 0.1, 0.3, 1.5, 3 and 10 mg/kg. The dose-escalation cohort was roughly 87% male with a mean age of about 60 years, ranging from about 20 to 85. Of the approximately 54 dose-escalation patients, hepatocellular carcinoma was present in around 20, melanoma in approximately 15, renal cell carcinoma in 9 and head and neck cancer in 9. Peripheral TCRbeta sequencing was intended to test whether TCR sequence diversity was altered and clonal T-cell expansion was caused by ivuxolimab.

The CDR3 holds 15 amino acids from the cysteine to the phenylalanine. Only the CDR3 DNA stays, 45 bases, in frame from base 1. For CDR1 and CDR2, the germline V gene lists MNHNS and SASEGT. Ends trimmed: V by 5 bases, J by 8 bases; bases unmatched to a gene: 15. Patients with a history of autoimmune disease or receiving systemic immunosuppression were excluded from the trial. Peripheral blood for TCR sequencing was drawn from every dose cohort at baseline, at cycle 4 day 1 and at cycle 7 day 1. The samples were drawn from a first-in-human, open-label, multicenter phase I dose-escalation trial of ivuxolimab. Adults with locally advanced or metastatic melanoma, renal cell carcinoma, hepatocellular carcinoma or head and neck squamous cell carcinoma were enrolled in the trial. Before TCR sequencing, CD4+ T cells and CD8+ T cells from peripheral blood were sorted into separate populations. For sequencing of the TCRbeta CDR3 region, genomic DNA was extracted from the sorted cells. The immunoSEQ Assay was used for sequencing of TCRbeta CDR3 regions. Here the immuneACCESS table is served through TCRdb, limited to in-frame sequences with V and J called. Missing clones are a known gap in these copies; in checked studies unresolved V genes cover under half, and the rest lacks a known reason. This sample lists fewer than 80,000 clones; around 83% were detected once. Approximately 1.1% of the sample is in the top ten clones.

Details on this clone: The antigen it binds to is not known. The sample holds no much larger clone one base away, and base qualities are not on file.

The paper as a whole reports these results and caveats: The antigen specificity of the peripheral T cells that underwent clonal expansion was not determined. At doses of 0.1 to 3.0 mg/kg, clonal expansion of both CD4+ and CD8+ T cells in blood was seen between baseline and week 6. After ivuxolimab, CD8+ T cells had more expanded clones than CD4+ T cells on average. In the 0.1-3.0 mg/kg groups, partial responders were among the patients with the lowest normalized peripheral clonal expansion, particularly in CD8+ T cells. Low levels of normalized T-cell clonal expansion were also seen in some patients who did not respond.

The sequencing used CD4+ or CD8+ T cells sorted from blood, collected in a trial of the OX40 agonist ivuxolimab. The receptor comes from an adult with an advanced solid tumor such as melanoma, head and neck, liver or kidney cancer. The V and J genes are TRBV6-1 and TRBJ2-7; 7 bases in between match TRBD2. The nucleotides read TGTGCCAGCAGTCCATTTGGGGCGGGGGTACGACAGCAGTACTTC. Translation gives CASSPFGAGVRQQYF.